The source of this T cell receptor beta chain is a study of T cell responses to AZD1222 COVID-19 vaccine. Study observations and caveats: The donor group comprised mostly white British people and more females; the analysis possibly underestimated clonal diversity.

Per the germline V gene, CDR1 is SGHRS and CDR2 is YFSETQ. This CDR3 has 14 amino acids. The germline V and J ends were trimmed by 5 bases and 4 bases, with 15 bases remaining between them. The method was immunoSEQ multiplex PCR; TCRdb's version includes in-frame clones alone and lacks a portion of them. The top ten clones hold roughly 1% of a sample with 200,000 or so clones, over 85% of them seen once. Points on this clone: Its target is unknown.

This clonotype was sampled from an adult who received the AZD1222 COVID-19 vaccine. The chain recombines TRBV5-1 with TRBJ1-1, with unresolved D. This sample comprised peripheral blood, obtained 28 days after the second AZD1222 dose. The CDR3 sequence is CASRDQSGRTEAFF. The CDR3 DNA is TGCGCCAGCAGAGACCAATCTGGGCGCACTGAAGCTTTCTTT. The full variable domain, rest sourced from reference TRBV5-1 and TRBJ1-1, is KAGVTQTPRYLIKTRGQQVTLSCSPISGHRSVSWYQQTPGQGLQFLFEYFSETQRNKGNFPGRFSGRQFSNSRSEMNVSTLELGDSALYLCASRDQSGRTEAFFGQGTRLTVV.